This TCR beta chain was documented in a study of cytomegalovirus exposure and HLA in healthy donors. The study ran its PCR with 60 Vbeta and 13 Jbeta primers. Assay: immunoSEQ multiplex PCR; the TCRdb copy retains only in-frame clones and omits some. The profile shows more than 110,000 clones, about three quarters of them singletons. Study-level findings and limits: As confirmed in vitro, a few CMV-associated chains were specific for CMV antigens. It was reported that TCR beta sequences correctly inferred the HLA-A and HLA-B alleles for most subjects. Earlier analysis yielded a pattern in which most TCR beta V segments were productive about 87% or about 30% of the time.

The length of the CDR3 is 12 residues. Germline V lookup: CDR1 SEHNR, CDR2 FQNEAQ (reference sequence). Concerning this clone: Its antigen is unidentified. One end of the junction fails to match germline, which may point to a read error.

The specimen was PBMCs. The clonotype comes from a human donor in good health. The rearrangement links TRBV7-9 to TRBJ1-1; TRBD1 might be the D (6 bases). The CDR3 DNA sequence: TGTTCCAGCAGCTTTAGGGGGACTGAAGCTTTCTTT. Amino acids: CSSSFRGTEAFF.